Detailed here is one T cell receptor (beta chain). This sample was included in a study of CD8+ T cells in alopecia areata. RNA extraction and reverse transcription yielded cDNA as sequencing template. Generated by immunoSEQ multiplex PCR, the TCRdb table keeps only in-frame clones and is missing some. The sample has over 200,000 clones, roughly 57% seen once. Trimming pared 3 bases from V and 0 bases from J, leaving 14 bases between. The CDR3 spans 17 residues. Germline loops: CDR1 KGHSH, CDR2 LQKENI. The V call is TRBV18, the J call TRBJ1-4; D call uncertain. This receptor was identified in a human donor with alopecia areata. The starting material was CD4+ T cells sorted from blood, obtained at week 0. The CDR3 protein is CASSPLSTTSTNEKLFF. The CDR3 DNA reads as TGTGCCAGCTCACCCCTCTCGACGACCTCAACTAATGAAAAACTGTTTTTT.